One and the same sample provided the 19 T cell receptor beta chains below, sequenced in a study of CD4 T cells in relation to SARS-CoV-2 and coronaviruses. No antigen has been identified for these receptors. The assay was immunoSEQ multiplex PCR, and TCRdb's table has in-frame clones only and misses some. The top ten clones hold more than 11% of a sample with roughly 24,000 clones, around 78% of them seen once. Before the COVID-19 pandemic, during about 2011-2018, CD4+ T cells were taken from unexposed donors. Isolation of CD4+ T cells took place after less than 13 days in culture. The sequenced sample was CD4+ T cells from PBMCs, cultured in vitro. The receptors were gathered from a human donor in good health.

The chain has TRBV4-2 and TRBJ2-2, with D maybe TRBD1 (6 bases). The CDR3 covers 16 residues. Trimming took off 0 bases at V and 3 bases at J, with 11 bases between the two ends. From germline, CDR1 is LGHNA and CDR2 YNFKEQ. Here the CDR3 reads CASSQDQRTDTGELFF. CDR3 coding DNA: TGTGCCAGCAGCCAAGATCAAAGGACAGACACCGGGGAGCTGTTTTTT.

This chain links TRBV14 with TRBJ2-6, with D hard to call. The CDR3 consists of 15 residues. V dropped 0 bases and J dropped 2 bases, with 5 bases sitting between them. Germline V gene lookup returns CDR1 SGHDN and CDR2 FVKESK. The CDR3 loop is CASSQDGTGANVLTF. The CDR3 DNA follows: TGTGCCAGCAGCCAAGATGGGACTGGGGCCAACGTCCTGACTTTC.

The chain recombines TRBV6-6 with TRBJ1-5, with D perhaps TRBD1 (5 bases). Germline lookup yields CDR1 MNHNY and CDR2 SVGAGI (reference sequence). Trimming took off 1 base at V and 4 bases at J, with 8 bases between the two ends. The CDR3 length is 14 residues. The CDR3 nucleotides are TGTGCCAGCAGTTACTGGGGGGGGAATCAGCCCCAGCATTTT. This sequence encodes CASSYWGGNQPQHF.

The V gene is TRBV25-1, the J gene TRBJ2-7; 10 bases are a match to TRBD2. Trimming removed 3 bases from V and 0 bases from J; junction bases left unmatched: 8. The CDR3 runs to 17 residues. Germline V gene data show CDR1 as MGHDK and CDR2 as SYGVNS. CDR3 coding DNA: TGTGCCAGCAGTGAGCGCCGACTAGCGGGCGGCTCCTACGAGCAGTACTTC. Its protein is CASSERRLAGGSYEQYF.

The rearrangement joins TRBV30 to TRBJ1-1, with unresolved D. The CDR3 contains 13 residues. CDR1 is GTSNPN and CDR2 is SVGIG in the germline V gene (reference sequence). V was cut by 2 bases and J by 2 bases, with 9 bases left in between. The CDR3 here is CAWSMGYNTEAFF. The CDR3 DNA reads TGTGCCTGGAGTATGGGTTATAACACTGAAGCTTTCTTT. Complete variable domain (other parts from reference TRBV30 and TRBJ1-1): SQTIHQWPATLVQPVGSPLSLECTVEGTSNPNLYWYRQAAGRGLQLLFYSVGIGQISSEVPQNLSASRPQDRQFILSSKKLLLSDSGFYLCAWSMGYNTEAFFGQGTRLTVV.

This chain connects TRBV14 to TRBJ1-1, with 8 nucleotides matching TRBD1. CDR1 is SGHDN, CDR2 FVKESK, per germline. The CDR3 is made up of 16 amino acids. The V and J ends lost 4 bases and 1 base, in that order; junction bases with no gene match: 8. CDR3 residues: CASSLFFGQGNTEAFF. The CDR3 region has the DNA TGTGCCAGCAGCCTATTTTTCGGACAGGGGAACACTGAAGCTTTCTTT.

The V gene is TRBV27, the J gene TRBJ1-2; D perhaps matches TRBD1 (6 bases). With 4 bases removed from V and 9 bases from J, the gap between germline ends came to 21 bases. The germline V gene has CDR1 MNHEY and CDR2 SMNVEV (reference sequence). This CDR3 comprises 15 residues. CDR3 bases: TGTGCCAGCAGTTCGGGACACGCCCTACCTCTCCGCTACACCTTC. This sequence encodes CASSSGHALPLRYTF.

Only one count was recorded for this clone. The chain employs TRBV5-1 and TRBJ1-2; TRBD1 agrees at 8 bases. Germline-derived CDR1 and CDR2 are SGHRS and YFSETQ. The CDR3 totals 18 residues. Trimming cost V 4 bases and J 4 bases; bases outside gene matches: 18. The DNA of the CDR3 is TGCGCCAGCAGCCTAGGACAGGGCGTGGGGTTTGGGACCTATGGCTACACCTTC. Translated: CASSLGQGVGFGTYGYTF.

V gene TRBV18 combines with J gene TRBJ1-5; the D gene is possibly TRBD1 (5 bases). This CDR3 is built from 17 residues. Germline CDR1 reads KGHSH; CDR2 reads LQKENI. V was cut by 0 bases and J by 0 bases, with 12 bases left in between. The CDR3 spells CASSPPGRGTSNQPQHF. In DNA form, the CDR3 reads TGTGCCAGCTCACCACCCGGAAGGGGCACTAGCAATCAGCCCCAGCATTTT.

The gene calls are TRBV6-4 and TRBJ2-3; TRBD2 matches 9 bases. V shed 6 bases and J 6 bases; nucleotides not matched to a gene: 7. The CDR3 is made up of 14 amino acids. Germline V gene sequence: CDR1 MRHNA, CDR2 SNTAGT. CDR3 DNA sequence: TGTGCCAGCAGCCGTAGCGGGAGTTCTGATACGCAGTATTTT. Protein sequence: CASSRSGSSDTQYF.

This chain links TRBV12-3 or TRBV12-4 with TRBJ2-1, with D unclear. V gave up 7 bases and J gave up 1 base, with 5 bases separating them. CDR3 length: 12 residues. CDR3 region: CASMGSYNEQFF. As DNA, the CDR3 is TGTGCCAGCATGGGATCCTACAATGAGCAGTTCTTC.

The chain combines TRBV12-5 with TRBJ1-1, with TRBD1 matching over 7 bases. The ends lost 7 bases at V and 6 bases at J; junction bases unmatched: 8. Germline CDR1 reads LGHNT; CDR2 reads FRNRAP. This CDR3 has 13 residues. The DNA of the CDR3 is TGTGCTAGTGCTCGAACAGGGGAGGCTGAAGCTTTCTTT. Encoded protein: CASARTGEAEAFF.

This clone has only a few counts. The V and J genes are TRBV2 and TRBJ1-3; D is possibly TRBD1 (5 bases). CDR3 size: 15 residues. The germline V gene encodes CDR1 SNHLY and CDR2 FYNNEI. With 7 bases removed from V and 0 bases from J, the gap between germline ends came to 13 bases. CDR3 sequence: CASTLGPLSGNTIYF. Written as DNA, the CDR3 is TGTGCCAGCACCTTGGGACCTCTCTCTGGAAACACCATATATTTT.

DNA for the CDR3: TGCGCCAGCAGCTCGGCACCGACGAGGGGCTACACCTTC. It encodes CASSSAPTRGYTF. The V and J genes are TRBV5-1 and TRBJ1-2; D call uncertain. The V end lost 3 bases, the J end lost 8 bases, and 14 bases lay between the germline ends. The germline V gene has CDR1 SGHRS and CDR2 YFSETQ. This CDR3 region has 13 residues.

The table lists this clone with a few counts. CDR3: CASSPLGESSYEQYF. The CDR3 nucleotides read TGTGCCAGCTCACCACTTGGGGAGAGCTCCTACGAGCAGTACTTC. V is TRBV18 and J is TRBJ2-7, with a possible D match to TRBD2 (5 bases). V lost 1 base and J lost 0, with 10 bases in between. This CDR3 is built from 15 residues. The germline CDR1 and CDR2 sequences are KGHSH and LQKENI.

This clone has just a few counts. CDR3: CASSYGQGRGGYTF. CDR3 sequence (DNA): TGCGCCAGCAGCTATGGACAGGGGAGGGGAGGCTACACCTTC. The chain recombines TRBV5-1 with TRBJ1-2; TRBD1 matches at 9 bases. V shed 3 bases and J 8 bases; nucleotides not matched to a gene: 8. The CDR3 has 14 residues. The germline V gene encodes CDR1 SGHRS and CDR2 YFSETQ.

The genes are TRBV4-2 and TRBJ2-7, with a weak D call TRBD1 (6 bases). The V gene lost 4 bases and the J gene lost 3 bases, with 16 bases spanning the gap. Germline V lookup: CDR1 LGHNA, CDR2 YNFKEQ. The CDR3 contains 15 residues. The CDR3 reads CASSLVPQGSYEQYF. In DNA form, the CDR3 reads TGTGCCAGCAGCCTAGTACCACAGGGAAGCTACGAGCAGTACTTC.

The chain links TRBV12-5 to TRBJ2-3; D remains unclear. Germline V gene data show CDR1 as LGHNT and CDR2 as FRNRAP. V was pared by 5 bases and J by 4 bases, with 10 bases between. The CDR3 extends over 13 amino acids. CDR3 coding DNA: TGTGCTAGTGGTCTCGGCGTCTCAGATACGCAGTATTTT. Residues: CASGLGVSDTQYF.

The genes are TRBV7-2 and TRBJ2-1; 8 bases agree with TRBD2. The CDR3 contains 15 residues. Losses at the gene ends were 2 bases for V and 4 bases for J; bases not matched to a gene: 4. The germline gives CDR1 SGHTA, CDR2 FQGNSA. CDR3 sequence: CASSLSTSGYNEQFF. The CDR3 DNA is TGTGCCAGCAGCTTAAGTACTAGCGGTTACAATGAGCAGTTCTTC.